These 19 T cell receptor beta chains were sequenced from one sample in a study of T cell responses to AZD1222 COVID-19 vaccine. Some clones are missing from TCRdb's copy, which holds only in-frame ones; the method was immunoSEQ multiplex PCR. This sample carries roughly 180,000 clones, over 70% of them seen once, and the ten largest clones take 2.5% to 3%. The material was peripheral blood, obtained on day 0 of MenACWY control vaccination. The receptors shown here come from an adult in good health.

This rearrangement joins TRBV2 to TRBJ2-7, with no clear D. The V gene's germline CDR1 is SNHLY and CDR2 FYNNEI. V lost 5 bases and J 3 bases, leaving 11 bases between the germline ends. The length of the CDR3 is 13 residues. The CDR3 spells CASSTTLDYEQYF. CDR3 DNA sequence: TGTGCCAGCAGTACCACTCTGGACTACGAGCAGTACTTC.

This clone was seen a few times. The V call is TRBV5-1, the J call TRBJ2-3; D may be TRBD2 (6 bases). With 0 bases removed from V and 2 bases from J, the gap between germline ends came to 10 bases. This CDR3 is 15 amino acids long. CDR1 and CDR2 (germline): SGHRS, YFSETQ. The CDR3 protein is CASSLGGVPTDTQYF. The CDR3 coding sequence is TGCGCCAGCAGCTTGGGGGGGGTCCCCACAGATACGCAGTATTTT.

V and J are TRBV3-1 (or the pseudogene TRBV3-2) and TRBJ2-1, with TRBD2 identical over 9 bases. The CDR3 runs to 16 residues. Germline V gene sequence: CDR1 LGHDT, CDR2 YNNKEL (reference sequence). V was clipped by 1 base and J by 7 bases; unmatched bases: 8. CDR3 sequence reads: CASSQVNLAGRNEQFF. Written as DNA, the CDR3 is TGTGCCAGCAGCCAAGTTAACCTAGCGGGGAGGAATGAGCAGTTCTTC.

DNA for the CDR3: TGTGCCAGTAGCTTCCTCCGGGTATCCAACTATGGCTACACCTTC. Translation: CASSFLRVSNYGYTF. The chain links TRBV19 to TRBJ1-2, with D unclear. Germline lookup yields CDR1 LNHDA and CDR2 SQIVND (reference sequence). With 6 bases removed from V and 2 bases from J, the gap between germline ends came to 16 bases. The CDR3 length is 15 residues.

The J gene is TRBJ1-1, the V gene TRBV19, with D possibly matching TRBD1 (5 bases). The CDR3 extends over 13 amino acids. CDR1 and CDR2 from the germline V gene are LNHDA and SQIVND (reference sequence). The V end was cut by 4 bases, the J end by 6 bases, with 12 bases between. The CDR3 protein is CASSRQGSPEAFF. The CDR3 DNA sequence: TGTGCCAGTAGTAGGCAGGGATCACCTGAAGCTTTCTTT.

The V gene is TRBV7-2, the J gene TRBJ2-6; 9 nucleotides align to TRBD1. Germline V gene data show CDR1 as SGHTA and CDR2 as FQGNSA. J was trimmed by 0 bases and V by 3 bases; bases with no gene match: 6. The CDR3 consists of 18 residues. In DNA form, the CDR3 reads TGTGCCAGCAGCTTGGGACAGGGTATACGCTCTGGGGCCAACGTCCTGACTTTC. Translating it yields CASSLGQGIRSGANVLTF.

This clone has a handful of counts. J is TRBJ1-1 and V is TRBV7-9, with no clear D. This CDR3 spans 12 amino acids. CDR1 SEHNR and CDR2 FQNEAQ come from the germline V gene (reference sequence). The V gene lost 8 bases and the J gene lost 1 base, with 8 bases spanning the gap. The CDR3 loop is CASGSWNTEAFF. The CDR3 DNA sequence: TGTGCCAGCGGGAGCTGGAACACTGAAGCTTTCTTT.

The chain is built from TRBV11-1 and TRBJ2-7, with D possibly being TRBD1 (6 bases). V was shortened by 3 bases and J by 2 bases, with 8 bases between the two germline ends. This CDR3 is built from 13 residues. Germline CDR1 reads SGHAT; CDR2 reads FQDESV (reference sequence). This CDR3 is CASSFGTTYEQYF. The CDR3 nucleotides are TGTGCCAGCAGCTTCGGGACAACCTACGAGCAGTACTTC.

The chain links TRBV19 to TRBJ1-1; D call uncertain. This CDR3 has 12 amino acids. Trimming cost V 4 bases and J 2 bases, with 5 bases left between them. Per germline, CDR1 LNHDA and CDR2 SQIVND (reference sequence). DNA for the CDR3: TGTGCCAGTAGTAATTTTAACACTGAAGCTTTCTTT. Translating gives CASSNFNTEAFF.

The V call is TRBV27, the J call TRBJ2-7, with D possibly matching TRBD2 (5 bases). Germline CDR1 is MNHEY and CDR2 is SMNVEV (reference sequence). The CDR3 contains 16 residues. Trimming stripped 2 bases from V and 3 bases from J, with 17 bases between. As DNA, the CDR3 is TGTGCCAGCAGTTTAAGGTCCACGGGGTTCTTCTACGAGCAGTACTTC. Translated, it gives CASSLRSTGFFYEQYF.

The chain recombines TRBV5-1 with TRBJ2-2, with D possibly TRBD2 on 5 matching bases. Germline CDR1 and CDR2: SGHRS and YFSETQ. The ends were cut back, 5 bases at V and 3 bases at J, with 11 bases in the middle. This CDR3 spans 14 amino acids. The CDR3 bases are TGCGCCAGCAGAGGAGGCGGGTACACCGGGGAGCTGTTTTTT. It translates to CASRGGGYTGELFF.

The CDR3 DNA sequence: TGTGCCAGCAGCGCCCGGAGCTCCTACAATGAGCAGTTCTTC. It codes for CASSARSSYNEQFF. The chain has TRBV7-9 and TRBJ2-1; D remains unclear. This CDR3 has 14 amino acids. CDR1 and CDR2 (germline): SEHNR, FQNEAQ (reference sequence). V lost 5 bases, J lost 0 bases, and 8 bases lay in between.

The rearrangement uses TRBV19 and TRBJ1-1; 7 nucleotides agree with TRBD1. The CDR3 contains 17 residues. V was clipped by 4 bases and J by 0 bases; unmatched bases: 11. Germline V gives CDR1 LNHDA, CDR2 SQIVND (reference sequence). CDR3 residues: CASSTLGPGGMNTEAFF. The CDR3 bases are TGTGCCAGTAGTACCCTTGGCCCAGGGGGTATGAACACTGAAGCTTTCTTT.

This chain uses TRBV27 with TRBJ2-3; no clear D. Germline assignment: CDR1 MNHEY and CDR2 SMNVEV (reference sequence). Trimming pared 1 base from V and 4 bases from J, leaving 9 bases between. CDR3 length equals 14 residues. Here the CDR3 DNA reads TGTGCCAGCAGTTTATACATAGGCTCAGATACGCAGTATTTT. Translating it yields CASSLYIGSDTQYF.

This clone was found a few times. This chain connects TRBV12-3 or TRBV12-4 to TRBJ1-2; D may be TRBD1 (5 bases). The CDR3 is 13 residues long. V lost 2 bases and J 6 bases, leaving 10 bases between the germline ends. CDR3 DNA sequence: TGTGCCAGCAGTTTATCCCGGGGGGATGGCTACACCTTC. This encodes CASSLSRGDGYTF.

The chain joins TRBV9 to TRBJ2-6; D is unresolved. With 1 base removed from V and 2 bases from J, the gap between germline ends came to 7 bases. The CDR3 spans 15 residues. Germline V CDR1 and CDR2: SGDLS, YYNGEE. CDR3 in DNA: TGTGCCAGCAGCGTAAGAAGCCCTGGGGCCAACGTCCTGACTTTC. Its protein product is CASSVRSPGANVLTF.

The chain employs TRBV29-1 and TRBJ1-3, with D maybe TRBD1 (6 bases). The CDR3 length is 14 residues. Trimming stripped 4 bases from V and 4 bases from J, with 14 bases between. Germline CDR1 is SQVTM and CDR2 is ANQGSEA. Written as DNA, the CDR3 is TGCAGCGTTGGTCTTGGACAGTCAGGAAACACCATATATTTT. Translation gives CSVGLGQSGNTIYF.

The chain has TRBV24-1 and TRBJ1-2, with D perhaps matching TRBD1 (5 bases). The germline V gene has CDR1 KGHDR and CDR2 SFDVKD. The CDR3 consists of 13 residues. Trimming took off 5 bases at V and 0 bases at J, with 6 bases between the two ends. For the CDR3, the DNA is TGTGCCACCAGTGGGGGCACTAACTATGGCTACACCTTC. It specifies CATSGGTNYGYTF.

This sequence joins TRBV9 and TRBJ2-1; TRBD2 matches at 14 bases. CDR1 and CDR2 from the germline V gene are SGDLS and YYNGEE. The V and J ends lost 0 bases and 9 bases, in that order; junction bases with no gene match: 5. The CDR3 extends over 16 amino acids. This chain's CDR3 is CASSVAGTSGSGEQFF. The CDR3 DNA reads TGTGCCAGCAGCGTAGCTGGGACTAGCGGGAGCGGTGAGCAGTTCTTC.